This entry lists 27 T cell receptor beta chains sequenced from one sample in a study of blood T cell repertoires in COVID-19. Measured with immunoSEQ multiplex PCR; TCRdb has only the in-frame clones, and not every one. The sample lists fewer than 250,000 clones; under 80% were seen once. The specimen sequenced was peripheral blood. These receptors came from a woman between 50 and 59 years old with acute or convalescent COVID-19.

CDR3 region: CASSIVTAQAYNEQFF. The DNA of the CDR3 is TGTGCCAGTAGTATAGTAACGGCTCAGGCCTACAATGAGCAGTTCTTC. V gene TRBV19 combines with J gene TRBJ2-1, with no clear D. Per germline, CDR1 LNHDA and CDR2 SQIVND (reference sequence). CDR3 length equals 16 residues. The germline V and J ends were trimmed by 1 base and 2 bases, with 12 bases remaining between them.

The chain joins TRBV20-1 to TRBJ2-7, with a weak D call TRBD1 (6 bases). CDR1 and CDR2 from the germline V gene are DFQATT and SNEGSKA (reference sequence). The CDR3 totals 13 residues. V lost 3 bases, J lost 3 bases, and 12 bases lay in between. CDR3 coding DNA: TGCAGTGCTAGTTGGAAACAGGGCTACGAGCAGTACTTC. Translated: CSASWKQGYEQYF.

The rearrangement uses TRBV19 and TRBJ1-1, with unresolved D. The germline V and J ends were trimmed by 7 bases and 3 bases, with 18 bases remaining between them. CDR1 and CDR2 from the germline V gene are LNHDA and SQIVND (reference sequence). The CDR3 loop spans 15 amino acids. The CDR3: CASTLIGGWDTEAFF. CDR3 nucleotide sequence: TGTGCCAGTACCCTTATAGGCGGATGGGACACTGAAGCTTTCTTT.

In DNA, the CDR3 is TGTGCCAGCAGCTTGGGGACAGGTGGATCCGAGCAGTACTTC. The encoded protein is CASSLGTGGSEQYF. The chain has TRBV7-9 and TRBJ2-7, with 8 bases matching TRBD1. This CDR3 contains 14 residues. Germline CDR1 SEHNR, CDR2 FQNEAQ (reference sequence). V shed 3 bases, J shed 6 bases, and the junction held 7 bases outside the gene matches.

The V gene is TRBV27, the J gene TRBJ1-1; no firm D call. Trimming took 6 bases from V and 0 from J, leaving 8 bases between them. CDR3 length: 13 amino acids. The germline V gene encodes CDR1 MNHEY and CDR2 SMNVEV (reference sequence). The CDR3 region has the DNA TGTGCCAGCAGGGCGGTATTGAACACTGAAGCTTTCTTT. It translates to CASRAVLNTEAFF.

The chain is built from TRBV18 and TRBJ2-7; 8 bases line up with TRBD1. The CDR3 is 14 amino acids. CDR1 and CDR2 (germline): KGHSH, LQKENI. V shed 6 bases, J shed 2 bases, and the junction held 6 bases outside the gene matches. CDR3 in DNA: TGTGCCAGCTCGTCACGGGACAGGACCTACGAGCAGTACTTC. This encodes CASSSRDRTYEQYF.

Note on this clone: One junction end does not reproduce the germline sequence, and a read error may be involved. V gene TRBV7-2 combines with J gene TRBJ1-4; D might be TRBD1 (6 bases). Germline values: CDR1 SGHTA, CDR2 FQGNSA. This CDR3 comprises 16 residues. Here the CDR3 reads CASSLARGPIYEKLFF. The CDR3 nucleotides are TGTGCCAGCAGCTTAGCCAGGGGCCCCATATATGAAAAGCTGTTTTTT.

The chain is built from TRBV5-8 and TRBJ2-7, with D perhaps matching TRBD2 (6 bases). The CDR3 consists of 15 residues. CDR1 and CDR2 (germline): SGHTS, YDEGEE. V lost 4 bases and J lost 4, with 18 bases in between. CDR3 residues: CASSLLGLGGYEQYF. The CDR3 DNA follows: TGTGCCAGCAGCCTACTGGGACTTGGGGGGTACGAGCAGTACTTC.

The rearrangement joins TRBV3-1 (or the pseudogene TRBV3-2) to TRBJ1-6, with 10 nucleotides matching TRBD1. Trimming cost V 3 bases and J 7 bases; bases outside gene matches: 6. The CDR3 loop spans 16 amino acids. Per germline, CDR1 LGHDT and CDR2 YNNKEL (reference sequence). This CDR3 reads CASSHSGQGQNSPLHF. The CDR3 DNA is TGTGCCAGCAGCCACTCGGGACAGGGGCAAAATTCACCCCTCCACTTT.

This chain connects TRBV7-9 to TRBJ1-4, with 7 bases lining up with TRBD1. There are 14 residues in the CDR3. Germline-derived CDR1 and CDR2 are SEHNR and FQNEAQ (reference sequence). Trimming removed 5 bases from V and 4 bases from J; junction bases left unmatched: 4. The CDR3 bases are TGTGCCAGCAGCCTTAGGGACAGTAATGAAAAACTGTTTTTT. Translated: CASSLRDSNEKLFF.

The J gene is TRBJ2-7, the V gene TRBV7-2, with a tentative D call TRBD1 (5 bases). Trimming stripped 2 bases from V and 7 bases from J, with 12 bases between. The CDR3 extends over 13 amino acids. Germline V gene data show CDR1 as SGHTA and CDR2 as FQGNSA. CDR3 sequence: CASSLNRYLEQYF. DNA of the CDR3: TGTGCCAGCAGCTTAAACAGGTACTTGGAGCAGTACTTC.

The chain couples TRBV12-5 to TRBJ2-5, with D maybe TRBD1 (6 bases). The CDR3 runs 14 residues. Trimming removed 0 bases at V and 6 bases at J, with 11 bases between. Germline V gives CDR1 LGHNT, CDR2 FRNRAP. CDR3 sequence: CASGLVPQGKTQYF. The CDR3 DNA reads as TGTGCTAGTGGTTTGGTACCTCAGGGGAAGACCCAGTACTTC.

The rearrangement joins TRBV30 to TRBJ1-4; 8 bases map to TRBD1. CDR1 is GTSNPN, CDR2 SVGIG, per germline (reference sequence). The length of the CDR3 is 13 residues. Losses at the gene ends were 3 bases for V and 10 bases for J; bases not matched to a gene: 7. DNA of the CDR3: TGTGCCTGGAGCCCCACAGGGGGGACAAAACTGTTTTTT. This sequence encodes CAWSPTGGTKLFF.

The rearrangement links TRBV6-5 to TRBJ2-7, with 7 positions matching TRBD1. CDR1 and CDR2 (germline): MNHEY, SVGAGI. This CDR3 region has 14 residues. Trimming at V came to 7 bases and at J to 4 bases, leaving 10 bases not matched to a gene. The CDR3 is CASTAVTGRYEQYF. Here the CDR3 DNA reads TGTGCCAGCACCGCAGTGACAGGGCGATACGAGCAGTACTTC.

This clone was found once. The chain uses TRBV6-5 and TRBJ2-1, with a tentative D call TRBD2 (6 bases). The V gene's germline CDR1 is MNHEY and CDR2 SVGAGI. This CDR3 is 14 amino acids long. Deletions cut 4 bases from V and 6 bases from J, with 13 bases between. The CDR3 protein is CASSSGLTFNEQFF. The CDR3 coding sequence is TGTGCCAGCAGTTCGGGACTTACGTTCAATGAGCAGTTCTTC.

This chain connects TRBV18 to TRBJ1-1; tentatively, D is TRBD1 (5 bases). V shed 6 bases and J shed 8 bases, with 10 bases lying between them. CDR1 is KGHSH and CDR2 is LQKENI in the germline V gene. The CDR3 is 11 residues long. In nucleotides, the CDR3 is TGTGCCAGCTCGCCTGACAGAGAAGCTTTCTTT. Translating gives CASSPDREAFF.

The chain has TRBV18 and TRBJ1-1, with 9 positions matching TRBD1. Per germline, CDR1 KGHSH and CDR2 LQKENI. V trimming: 3 bases; J trimming: 0 bases; junction bases outside the gene matches: 5. The CDR3 loop spans 16 amino acids. In DNA form, the CDR3 reads TGTGCCAGCTCACCGGACAGGGGCTATATGAACACTGAAGCTTTCTTT. Its protein is CASSPDRGYMNTEAFF. The whole variable domain, remainder taken from reference TRBV18 and TRBJ1-1, is NAGVMQNPRHLVRRRGQEARLRCSPMKGHSHVYWYRQLPEEGLKFMVYLQKENIIDESGMPKERFSAEFPKEGPSILRIQQVVRGDSAAYFCASSPDRGYMNTEAFFGQGTRLTVV.

The chain carries TRBV7-2 and TRBJ1-3, with D unclear. The CDR3 has 15 residues. The germline CDR1 and CDR2 sequences are SGHTA and FQGNSA. Trimming cost V 5 bases and J 3 bases, with 14 bases left between them. The DNA for the CDR3 is TGTGCCAGCAGCCCAGCGACCGGCATTGGAAACACCATATATTTT. The encoded protein is CASSPATGIGNTIYF.

This clone was seen a few times. This chain links TRBV19 with TRBJ1-2, with TRBD1 matching over 7 bases. Germline loops: CDR1 LNHDA, CDR2 SQIVND (reference sequence). CDR3 length: 15 residues. J gave up 4 bases and V 6 bases, and 11 bases lay outside the gene matches. The CDR3 DNA reads TGTGCCAGTAGAAAGGGGGCCATTGGTGCCTATGGCTACACCTTC. Translated: CASRKGAIGAYGYTF.

The chain uses TRBV6-4 and TRBJ2-3; TRBD1 matches at 8 bases. Losses at the gene ends were 7 bases for V and 4 bases for J; bases not matched to a gene: 4. The germline CDR1 and CDR2 sequences are MRHNA and SNTAGT. The CDR3 sequence is 13 residues long. The CDR3 coding sequence is TGTGCCAGCATAAGGACAGGGTCAGATACGCAGTATTTT. Its translation: CASIRTGSDTQYF.

This clone was detected only a few times. The chain links TRBV7-9 to TRBJ1-2, with a possible D match to TRBD1 (5 bases). The CDR3 is made up of 16 amino acids. CDR1 and CDR2 (germline): SEHNR, FQNEAQ (reference sequence). V was clipped by 1 base and J by 4 bases, with 16 bases between them. The CDR3 region has the DNA TGTGCCAGCAGCTTAGTCATCGGCAGGGTGAGCTATGGCTACACCTTC. It is translated as CASSLVIGRVSYGYTF.

The chain has TRBV7-2 and TRBJ2-7; possibly TRBD2 for D (5 bases). The germline CDR1 and CDR2 sequences are SGHTA and FQGNSA. The CDR3 covers 16 residues. V lost 1 base and J lost 5, with 18 bases in between. The CDR3 DNA reads as TGTGCCAGCAGCTTAGAAGGCGGGTTTGGTTCCAACGAGCAGTACTTC. Its translation is CASSLEGGFGSNEQYF.

This chain links TRBV25-1 with TRBJ2-3; TRBD1 agrees at 8 bases. The CDR3 consists of 15 residues. V was clipped by 3 bases and J by 2 bases; unmatched bases: 4. Germline lookup yields CDR1 MGHDK and CDR2 SYGVNS. CDR3 sequence: CASSDPGQATDTQYF. The CDR3 DNA sequence: TGTGCCAGCAGTGACCCGGGACAGGCCACAGATACGCAGTATTTT. Drawing the rest from reference TRBV25-1 and TRBJ2-3, the complete variable domain is EADIYQTPRYLVIGTGKKITLECSQTMGHDKMYWYQQDPGMELHLIHYSYGVNSTEKGDLSSESTVSRIRTEHFPLTLESARPSHTSQYLCASSDPGQATDTQYFGPGTRLTVL.

The J gene is TRBJ2-1, the V gene TRBV28, with TRBD1 matching over 8 bases. CDR1 is MDHEN, CDR2 SYDVKM, per germline. V lost 2 bases to trimming and J lost 2 bases; unmatched junction nucleotides: 5. This CDR3 has 16 amino acids. CDR3 coding DNA: TGTGCCAGCAGTTTAAACCAGGGGGCTACCTACAATGAGCAGTTCTTC. It specifies CASSLNQGATYNEQFF.

The CDR3 DNA reads as TGTGCCAGCAGCCAGGCCCCATTGGGGGCCGATCAGCCCCAGCATTTT. Translating gives CASSQAPLGADQPQHF. This chain links TRBV4-2 with TRBJ1-5, with D tentatively TRBD1 (6 bases). V lost 3 bases to trimming and J lost 5 bases, with 17 bases between them. The V gene's germline CDR1 is LGHNA and CDR2 YNFKEQ. CDR3 length: 16 residues.

This clone occurred a few times. The V call is TRBV28, the J call TRBJ1-2; TRBD1 matches at 8 bases. This CDR3 comprises 15 residues. CDR1 is MDHEN, CDR2 SYDVKM, per germline. J was trimmed by 3 bases and V by 5 bases; bases with no gene match: 8. The CDR3, as DNA: TGTGCCAGCAGTCCCCACAGGGGGTGGGACTATGGCTACACCTTC. It yields the protein CASSPHRGWDYGYTF.

This clone was detected only once. The chain recombines TRBV12-5 with TRBJ1-5, with 8 bases aligning to TRBD1. This CDR3 has 16 residues. Trimming removed 3 bases from V and 2 bases from J; junction bases left unmatched: 6. CDR1 LGHNT and CDR2 FRNRAP come from the germline V gene. DNA of the CDR3: TGTGCTAGTGGTTTAGACAGGGGAACTCGCAATCAGCCCCAGCATTTT. This translates into CASGLDRGTRNQPQHF.